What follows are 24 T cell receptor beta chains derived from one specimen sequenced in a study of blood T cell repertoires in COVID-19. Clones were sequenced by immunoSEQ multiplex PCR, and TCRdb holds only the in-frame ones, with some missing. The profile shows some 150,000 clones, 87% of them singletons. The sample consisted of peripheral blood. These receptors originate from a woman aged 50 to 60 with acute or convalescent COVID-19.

The chain's CDR3 is CASRPGTGPTEAFF. The CDR3, as DNA: TGTGCCAGCAGACCCGGGACAGGTCCCACTGAAGCTTTCTTT. The J gene is TRBJ1-1, the V gene TRBV14, with 8 bases identical to TRBD1. The CDR3 spans 14 residues. V was clipped by 6 bases and J by 4 bases; unmatched bases: 7. Germline CDR1 is SGHDN and CDR2 is FVKESK.

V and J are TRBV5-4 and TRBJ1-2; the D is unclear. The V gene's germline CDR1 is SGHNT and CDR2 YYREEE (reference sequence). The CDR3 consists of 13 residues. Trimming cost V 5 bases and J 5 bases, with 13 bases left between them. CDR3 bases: TGTGCCAGCAGGGTTAGCGAATCATATGGCTACACCTTC. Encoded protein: CASRVSESYGYTF.

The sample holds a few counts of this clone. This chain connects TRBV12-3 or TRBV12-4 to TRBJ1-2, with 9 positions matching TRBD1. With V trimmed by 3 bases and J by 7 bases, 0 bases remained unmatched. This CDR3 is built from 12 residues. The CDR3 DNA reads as TGTGCCAGCAGTTTGGGACAGGGTGGCTACACCTTC. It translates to CASSLGQGGYTF.

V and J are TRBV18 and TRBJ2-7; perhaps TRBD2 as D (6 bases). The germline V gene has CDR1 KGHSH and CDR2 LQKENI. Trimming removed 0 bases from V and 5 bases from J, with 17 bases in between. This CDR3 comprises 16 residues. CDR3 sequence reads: CASSPPGAGRFNEQYF. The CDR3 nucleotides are TGTGCCAGCTCACCACCTGGGGCAGGGAGGTTCAACGAGCAGTACTTC.

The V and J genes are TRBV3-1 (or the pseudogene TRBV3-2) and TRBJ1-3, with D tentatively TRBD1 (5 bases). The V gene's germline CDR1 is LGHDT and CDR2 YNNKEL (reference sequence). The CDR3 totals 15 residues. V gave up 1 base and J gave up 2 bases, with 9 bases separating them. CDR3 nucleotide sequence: TGTGCCAGCAGCCAAGGCAGGGCCCCTGGAAACACCATATATTTT. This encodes CASSQGRAPGNTIYF.

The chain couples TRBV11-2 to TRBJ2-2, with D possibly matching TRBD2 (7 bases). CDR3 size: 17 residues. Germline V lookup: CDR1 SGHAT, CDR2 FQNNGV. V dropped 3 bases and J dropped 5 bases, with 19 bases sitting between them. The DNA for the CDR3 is TGTGCCAGCAGCTTTTCATCGGGGGGCGGGTATACCGGGGAGCTGTTTTTT. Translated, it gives CASSFSSGGGYTGELFF.

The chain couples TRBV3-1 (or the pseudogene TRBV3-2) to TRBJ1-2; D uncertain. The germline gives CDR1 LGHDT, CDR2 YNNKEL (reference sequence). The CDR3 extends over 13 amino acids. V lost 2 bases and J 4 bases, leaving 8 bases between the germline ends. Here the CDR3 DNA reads TGTGCCAGCAGCCAAAACGAGGGCTATGGCTACACCTTC. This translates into CASSQNEGYGYTF.

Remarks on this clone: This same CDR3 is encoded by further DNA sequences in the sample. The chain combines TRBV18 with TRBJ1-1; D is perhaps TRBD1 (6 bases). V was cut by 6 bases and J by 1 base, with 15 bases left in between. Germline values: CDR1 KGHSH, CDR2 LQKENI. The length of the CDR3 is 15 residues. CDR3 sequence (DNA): TGTGCCAGCTCGCTGTCCGGGACAAAGAACACTGAAGCTTTCTTT. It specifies CASSLSGTKNTEAFF.

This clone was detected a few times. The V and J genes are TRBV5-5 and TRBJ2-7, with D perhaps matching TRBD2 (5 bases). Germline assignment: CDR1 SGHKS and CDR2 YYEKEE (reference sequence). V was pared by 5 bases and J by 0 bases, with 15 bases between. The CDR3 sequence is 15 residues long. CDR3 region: CASSWSTGSSYEQYF. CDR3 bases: TGTGCCAGCAGTTGGTCGACGGGGAGCTCCTACGAGCAGTACTTC.

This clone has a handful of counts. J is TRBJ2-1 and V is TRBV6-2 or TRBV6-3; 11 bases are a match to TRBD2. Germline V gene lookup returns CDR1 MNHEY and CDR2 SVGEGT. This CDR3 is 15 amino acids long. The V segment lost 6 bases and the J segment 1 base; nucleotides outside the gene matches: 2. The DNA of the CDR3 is TGTGCCAGCAGACCTAGCGGGGGGTCCTACAATGAGCAGTTCTTC. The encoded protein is CASRPSGGSYNEQFF.

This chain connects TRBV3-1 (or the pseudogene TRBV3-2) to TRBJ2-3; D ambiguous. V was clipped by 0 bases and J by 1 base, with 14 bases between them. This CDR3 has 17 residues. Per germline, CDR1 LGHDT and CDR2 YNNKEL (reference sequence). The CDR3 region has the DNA TGTGCCAGCAGCCAAGATCCGCGGATCCTTCGCACAGATACGCAGTATTTT. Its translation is CASSQDPRILRTDTQYF.

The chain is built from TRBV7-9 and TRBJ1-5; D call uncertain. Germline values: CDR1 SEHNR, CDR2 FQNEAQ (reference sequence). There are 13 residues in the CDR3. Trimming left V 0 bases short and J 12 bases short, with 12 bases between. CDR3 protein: CASSLAEEGHQHF. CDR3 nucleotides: TGTGCCAGCAGCTTAGCGGAGGAGGGTCACCAGCATTTT.

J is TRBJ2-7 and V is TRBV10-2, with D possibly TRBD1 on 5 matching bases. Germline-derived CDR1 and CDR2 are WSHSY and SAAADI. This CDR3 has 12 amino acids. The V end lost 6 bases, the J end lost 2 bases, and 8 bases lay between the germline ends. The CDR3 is CASRQDPYEQYF. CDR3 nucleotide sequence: TGCGCCAGCAGACAGGATCCCTACGAGCAGTACTTC.

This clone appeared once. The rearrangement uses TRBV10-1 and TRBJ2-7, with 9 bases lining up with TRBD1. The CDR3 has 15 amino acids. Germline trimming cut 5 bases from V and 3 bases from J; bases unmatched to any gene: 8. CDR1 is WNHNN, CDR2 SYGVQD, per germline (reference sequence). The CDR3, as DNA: TGCGCCAGCAGTCAACCGGGACAGGGAATCTACGAGCAGTACTTC. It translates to CASSQPGQGIYEQYF.

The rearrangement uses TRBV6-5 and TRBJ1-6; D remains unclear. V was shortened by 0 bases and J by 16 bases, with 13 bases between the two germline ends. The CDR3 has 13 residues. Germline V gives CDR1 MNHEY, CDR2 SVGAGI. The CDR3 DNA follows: TGTGCCAGCAGTTACTCGCCGAAGAACTTTCTCCACTTT. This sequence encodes CASSYSPKNFLHF.

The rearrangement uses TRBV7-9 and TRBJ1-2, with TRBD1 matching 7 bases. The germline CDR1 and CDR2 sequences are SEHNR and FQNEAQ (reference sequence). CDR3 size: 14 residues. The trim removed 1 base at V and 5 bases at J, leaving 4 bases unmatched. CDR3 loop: CASSLVAQGYGYTF. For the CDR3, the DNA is TGTGCCAGCAGCTTAGTGGCACAGGGGTATGGCTACACCTTC. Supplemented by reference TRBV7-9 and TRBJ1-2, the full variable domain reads DTGVSQNPRHKITKRGQNVTFRCDPISEHNRLYWYRQTLGQGPEFLTYFQNEAQLEKSRLLSDRFSAERPKGSFSTLEIQRTEQGDSAMYLCASSLVAQGYGYTFGSGTRLTVV.

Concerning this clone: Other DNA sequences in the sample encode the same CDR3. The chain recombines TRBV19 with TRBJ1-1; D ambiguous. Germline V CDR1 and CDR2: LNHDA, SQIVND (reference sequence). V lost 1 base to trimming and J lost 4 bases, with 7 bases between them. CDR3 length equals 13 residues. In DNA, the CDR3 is TGTGCCAGTAGTATAGCTGGAGGCACTGAAGCTTTCTTT. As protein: CASSIAGGTEAFF.

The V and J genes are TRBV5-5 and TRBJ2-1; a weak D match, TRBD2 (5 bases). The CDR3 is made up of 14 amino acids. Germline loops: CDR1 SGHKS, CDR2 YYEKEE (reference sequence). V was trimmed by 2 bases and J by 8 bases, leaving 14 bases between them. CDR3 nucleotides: TGTGCCAGCAGCTTTCAAGCGGTGAGCGATGAGCAGTTCTTC. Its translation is CASSFQAVSDEQFF.

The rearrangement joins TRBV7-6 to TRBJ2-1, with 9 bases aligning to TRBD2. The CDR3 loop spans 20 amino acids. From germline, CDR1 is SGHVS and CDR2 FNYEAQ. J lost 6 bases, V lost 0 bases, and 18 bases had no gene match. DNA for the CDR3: TGTGCCAGCAGCTTAGCGCCGGGGCTAGCGGGAACCTCCTTACTCAATGAGCAGTTCTTC. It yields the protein CASSLAPGLAGTSLLNEQFF. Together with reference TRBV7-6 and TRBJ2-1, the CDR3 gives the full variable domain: GAGVSQSPRYKVTKRGQDVALRCDPISGHVSLYWYRQALGQGPEFLTYFNYEAQQDKSGLPNDRFSAERPEGSISTLTIQRTEQRDSAMYRCASSLAPGLAGTSLLNEQFFGPGTRLTVL.

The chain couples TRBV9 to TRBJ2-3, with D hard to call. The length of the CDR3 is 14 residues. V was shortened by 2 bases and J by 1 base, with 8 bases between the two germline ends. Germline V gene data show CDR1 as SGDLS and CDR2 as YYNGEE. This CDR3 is CASSVAPGTDTQYF. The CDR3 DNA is TGTGCCAGCAGCGTCGCACCGGGCACAGATACGCAGTATTTT. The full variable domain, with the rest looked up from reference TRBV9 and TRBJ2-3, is DSGVTQTPKHLITATGQRVTLRCSPRSGDLSVYWYQQSLDQGLQFLIQYYNGEERAKGNILERFSAQQFPDLHSELNLSSLELGDSALYFCASSVAPGTDTQYFGPGTRLTVL.

The CDR3 reads CASSLGDRGLGTEAFF. The CDR3 nucleotides are TGTGCCAGCAGCTTAGGGGACAGGGGGCTCGGCACTGAAGCTTTCTTT. V is TRBV7-9 and J is TRBJ1-1; 12 bases match TRBD1. Per germline, CDR1 SEHNR and CDR2 FQNEAQ (reference sequence). The CDR3 sequence is 16 residues long. J gave up 4 bases and V 1 base, and 4 bases lay outside the gene matches. Complete variable domain (other parts from reference TRBV7-9 and TRBJ1-1): DTGVSQNPRHKITKRGQNVTFRCDPISEHNRLYWYRQTLGQGPEFLTYFQNEAQLEKSRLLSDRFSAERPKGSFSTLEIQRTEQGDSAMYLCASSLGDRGLGTEAFFGQGTRLTVV.

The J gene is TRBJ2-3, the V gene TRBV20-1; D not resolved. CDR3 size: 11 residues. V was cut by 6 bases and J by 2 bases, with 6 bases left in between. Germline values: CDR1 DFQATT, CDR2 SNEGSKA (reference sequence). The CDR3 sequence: CSAIFTDTQYF. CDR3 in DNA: TGCAGTGCAATCTTCACAGATACGCAGTATTTT.

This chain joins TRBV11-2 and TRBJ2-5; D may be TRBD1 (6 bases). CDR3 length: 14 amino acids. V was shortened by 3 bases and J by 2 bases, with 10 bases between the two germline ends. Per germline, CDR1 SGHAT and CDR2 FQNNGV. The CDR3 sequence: CASSFTGSQETQYF. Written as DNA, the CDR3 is TGTGCCAGCAGCTTTACAGGGTCTCAAGAGACCCAGTACTTC.

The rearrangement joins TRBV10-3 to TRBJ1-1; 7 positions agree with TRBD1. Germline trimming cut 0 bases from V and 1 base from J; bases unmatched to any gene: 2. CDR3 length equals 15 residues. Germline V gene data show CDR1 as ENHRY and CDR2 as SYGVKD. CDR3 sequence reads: CAISESEGANTEAFF. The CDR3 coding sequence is TGTGCCATCAGTGAGTCGGAGGGGGCGAACACTGAAGCTTTCTTT.